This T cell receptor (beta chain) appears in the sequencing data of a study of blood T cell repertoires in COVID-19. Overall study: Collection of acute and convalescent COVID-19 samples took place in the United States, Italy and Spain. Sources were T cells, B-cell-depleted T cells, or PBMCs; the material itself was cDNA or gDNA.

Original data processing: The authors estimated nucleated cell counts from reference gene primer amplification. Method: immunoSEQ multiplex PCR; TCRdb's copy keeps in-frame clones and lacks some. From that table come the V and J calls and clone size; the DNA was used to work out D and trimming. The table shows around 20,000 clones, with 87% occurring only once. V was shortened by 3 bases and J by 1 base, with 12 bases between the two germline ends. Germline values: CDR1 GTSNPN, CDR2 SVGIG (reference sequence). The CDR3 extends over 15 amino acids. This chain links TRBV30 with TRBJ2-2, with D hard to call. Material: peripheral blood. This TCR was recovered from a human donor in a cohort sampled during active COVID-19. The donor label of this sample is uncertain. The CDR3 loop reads CAWRKSRLNTGELFF. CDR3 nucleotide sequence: TGTGCCTGGAGGAAGAGTCGATTGAACACCGGGGAGCTGTTTTTT.